The 11 T cell receptor beta chains given below trace back to one sample, sequenced in a study of beta chain features in type 1 diabetes. Study results and limitations: There was a moderate but significant shortening of TCRB CDR3s in all four CD4+ subsets of Type 1 diabetes patients.

Their specific antigens are unknown. Every isolated RNA sample was fully reverse transcribed, so sequencing captured expressed TCRB transcripts. The repertoire was sequenced with immunoSEQ multiplex PCR; TCRdb's copy has only in-frame clones and lacks some. The sample has around 710,000 clones, around an eighth seen once. Sequenced: naive CD4+ T cells from blood. These receptor sequences come from a young man with type 1 diabetes.

The J gene is TRBJ2-7, the V gene TRBV7-2, with 7 bases aligning to TRBD1. From germline, CDR1 is SGHTA and CDR2 FQGNSA. The ends lost 2 bases at V and 3 bases at J; junction bases unmatched: 1. The CDR3 loop spans 13 amino acids. The CDR3 DNA sequence: TGTGCCAGCAGCTTATGGGACAGCTACGAGCAGTACTTC. Protein product: CASSLWDSYEQYF.

There are a few counts of this clone. The rearrangement uses TRBV29-1 and TRBJ2-5; 9 nucleotides align to TRBD2. With V trimmed by 1 base and J by 5 bases, 5 bases remained unmatched. Germline loops: CDR1 SQVTM, CDR2 ANQGSEA. CDR3 length: 14 residues. The CDR3 sequence is CSVEGGGAWETQYF. The CDR3 coding sequence is TGCAGCGTTGAAGGCGGGGGGGCCTGGGAGACCCAGTACTTC.

This clone was counted a few times. The J gene is TRBJ2-1, the V gene TRBV29-1; 7 nucleotides agree with TRBD1. J gave up 3 bases and V 3 bases, and 5 bases lay outside the gene matches. The CDR3 totals 14 residues. The germline V gene encodes CDR1 SQVTM and CDR2 ANQGSEA. CDR3 sequence: CSVDGTDNYNEQFF. CDR3 in DNA: TGCAGCGTTGATGGGACAGACAACTACAATGAGCAGTTCTTC.

This clone was seen a few times. The V and J genes are TRBV7-9 and TRBJ1-2, with D possibly being TRBD1 (5 bases). Trimming removed 6 bases at V and 5 bases at J, with 13 bases between. Germline V lookup: CDR1 SEHNR, CDR2 FQNEAQ (reference sequence). This CDR3 has 13 residues. The CDR3 DNA reads TGTGCCAGCAGAGGGACGGCTGATTATGGCTACACCTTC. This encodes CASRGTADYGYTF.

The gene calls are TRBV9 and TRBJ1-2; no firm D call. CDR3 length: 18 residues. Trimming shortened V by 3 bases and J by 0 bases, and 21 bases separated the two germline ends. CDR1 is SGDLS and CDR2 is YYNGEE in the germline V gene. CDR3 residues: CASSARGEAGPSNYGYTF. In nucleotides, the CDR3 is TGTGCCAGCAGCGCTCGTGGGGAGGCAGGACCGTCTAACTATGGCTACACCTTC.

The J gene is TRBJ1-5, the V gene TRBV11-2; TRBD1 agrees at 9 bases. Germline V gene sequence: CDR1 SGHAT, CDR2 FQNNGV. CDR3 length: 16 residues. Trimming at V came to 0 bases and at J to 6 bases, leaving 6 bases not matched to a gene. DNA for the CDR3: TGTGCCAGCAGCTTAGATCTTGGACAGGGGAGTCAGCCCCAGCATTTT. Its translation is CASSLDLGQGSQPQHF.

This chain uses TRBV6-6 with TRBJ1-2; possible D gene TRBD1, 6 bases. The CDR3 sequence is 13 residues long. The V gene lost 5 bases and the J gene lost 8 bases, with 15 bases spanning the gap. Germline values: CDR1 MNHNY, CDR2 SVGAGI (reference sequence). CDR3 protein: CASSIQGLGGYTF. Written as DNA, the CDR3 is TGTGCCAGCAGTATACAGGGTTTAGGCGGCTACACCTTC.

J is TRBJ2-1 and V is TRBV10-1, with TRBD2 identical over 8 bases. Germline V gene sequence: CDR1 WNHNN, CDR2 SYGVQD (reference sequence). The CDR3 sequence is 16 residues long. V shed 8 bases, J shed 8 bases, and the junction held 17 bases outside the gene matches. The CDR3 DNA sequence: TGCGCCAGCGATGCAGGGGCGGGGGGAAATTCGGATGAGCAGTTCTTC. Encoded protein: CASDAGAGGNSDEQFF.

This chain connects TRBV4-1 to TRBJ2-1, with 8 bases identical to TRBD1. The germline V gene has CDR1 MGHRA and CDR2 YSYEKL. The CDR3 is 15 residues long. V shed 4 bases, J shed 5 bases, and the junction held 7 bases outside the gene matches. CDR3 sequence reads: CASSRSGQGHNEQFF. The CDR3 coding sequence is TGCGCCAGCAGCCGGTCAGGACAGGGACACAATGAGCAGTTCTTC.

DNA of the CDR3: TGTGCCAGCAAACCGACAGGGGGAGTGACCCAGTACTTC. It yields the protein CASKPTGGVTQYF. The chain employs TRBV9 and TRBJ2-5; 9 bases map to TRBD1. The germline CDR1 and CDR2 sequences are SGDLS and YYNGEE. This CDR3 region has 13 residues. J lost 7 bases, V lost 6 bases, and 7 bases had no gene match.

The V gene is TRBV25-1, the J gene TRBJ1-1; tentative D call: TRBD1 (5 bases). CDR1 MGHDK and CDR2 SYGVNS come from the germline V gene. This CDR3 comprises 13 residues. With 8 bases removed from V and 1 base from J, the gap between germline ends came to 11 bases. CDR3 in amino acids: CASGYQGNTEAFF. As DNA, the CDR3 is TGTGCCAGCGGCTATCAGGGGAACACTGAAGCTTTCTTT.